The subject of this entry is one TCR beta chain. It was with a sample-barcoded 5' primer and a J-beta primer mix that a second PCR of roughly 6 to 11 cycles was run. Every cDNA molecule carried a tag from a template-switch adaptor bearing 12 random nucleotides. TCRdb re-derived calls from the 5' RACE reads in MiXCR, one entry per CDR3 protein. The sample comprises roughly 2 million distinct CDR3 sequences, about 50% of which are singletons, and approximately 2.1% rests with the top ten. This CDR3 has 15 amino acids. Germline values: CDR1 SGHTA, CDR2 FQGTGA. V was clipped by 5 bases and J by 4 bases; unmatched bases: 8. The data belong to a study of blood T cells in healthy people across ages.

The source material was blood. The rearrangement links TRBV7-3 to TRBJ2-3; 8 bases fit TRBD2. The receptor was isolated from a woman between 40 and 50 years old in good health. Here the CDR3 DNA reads TGTGCCAGCAGCCGTACGGGGGGGCGGCCAGATACGCAGTATTTT. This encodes CASSRTGGRPDTQYF. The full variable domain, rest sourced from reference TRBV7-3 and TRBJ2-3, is GAGVSQTPSNKVTEKGKYVELRCDPISGHTALYWYRQSLGQGPEFLIYFQGTGAADDSGLPNDRFFAVRPEGSVSTLKIQRTERGDSAVYLCASSRTGGRPDTQYFGPGTRLTVL.